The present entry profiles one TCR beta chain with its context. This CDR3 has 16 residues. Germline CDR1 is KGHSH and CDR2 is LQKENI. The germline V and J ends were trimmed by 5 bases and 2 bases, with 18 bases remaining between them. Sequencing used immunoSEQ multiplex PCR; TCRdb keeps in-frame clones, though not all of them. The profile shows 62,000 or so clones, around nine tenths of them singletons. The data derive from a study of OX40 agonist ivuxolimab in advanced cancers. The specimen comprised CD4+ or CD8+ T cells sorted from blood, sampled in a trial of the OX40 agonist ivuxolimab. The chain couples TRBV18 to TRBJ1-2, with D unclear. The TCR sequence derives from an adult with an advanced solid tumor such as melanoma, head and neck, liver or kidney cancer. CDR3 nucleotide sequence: TGTGCCAGCTCATCAAATTTGGACGGCTTAAACTATGGCTACACCTTC. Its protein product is CASSSNLDGLNYGYTF.